This T cell receptor beta chain is from a study of blood T cell repertoires in COVID-19. On the study more broadly: Samples taken during acute and convalescent COVID-19 were collected in the United States, Italy and Spain. T cells, B-cell-depleted T cells, or PBMCs provided the cDNA or gDNA that served as material.

As processed by the authors: Estimation of nucleated cell counts relied on the amplification of reference gene primers. Produced via immunoSEQ multiplex PCR; TCRdb's table is partial and in-frame only. D and trimming were read from the DNA, whereas the V and J calls and clone size are those reported in that table. The table shows over 300,000 clones, with around 92% occurring only once. CDR3 length: 12 amino acids. CDR1 is SEHNR and CDR2 is FQNEAQ in the germline V gene (reference sequence). Trimming took off 8 bases at V and 3 bases at J, with 10 bases between the two ends. What was sequenced was peripheral blood. This sequence originates from a man in his late teens or twenties who had recovered from COVID-19. The chain recombines TRBV7-9 with TRBJ1-2, with D maybe TRBD1 (5 bases). The CDR3 coding sequence is TGTGCCAGCCGACGGGGGGACTATGGCTACACCTTC. The encoded protein is CASRRGDYGYTF. The full variable domain, with the rest looked up from reference TRBV7-9 and TRBJ1-2, is DTGVSQNPRHKITKRGQNVTFRCDPISEHNRLYWYRQTLGQGPEFLTYFQNEAQLEKSRLLSDRFSAERPKGSFSTLEIQRTEQGDSAMYLCASRRGDYGYTFGSGTRLTVV.